A single sample gave rise to the 30 T cell receptor beta chains below, sequenced in a study of blood T cell repertoires in COVID-19. TCRdb's copy holds only in-frame clones and misses some; the assay was immunoSEQ multiplex PCR. The sample yields around 270,000 clones, 80% to 90% seen once. Sequencing used PBMCs or T cells enriched from blood (not recorded which). The receptor source for this set is a woman aged 40 to 55 who had been exposed to COVID-19.

CDR3 nucleotides: TGTGCCAGCAGTTACGGGGACAGGGGGAGTGAAAAACTGTTTTTT. This sequence encodes CASSYGDRGSEKLFF. The rearrangement links TRBV6-5 to TRBJ1-4; 11 nucleotides line up with TRBD1. Germline CDR1 MNHEY, CDR2 SVGAGI. Germline trimming cut 2 bases from V and 7 bases from J; bases unmatched to any gene: 3. CDR3 length equals 15 residues.

The V call is TRBV4-3, the J call TRBJ1-6; the D gene is possibly TRBD1 (6 bases). Germline V lookup: CDR1 LGHNA, CDR2 YSLEER. V was trimmed by 4 bases and J by 1 base, leaving 14 bases between them. This CDR3 is 17 amino acids long. CDR3 DNA sequence: TGCGCCAGCAGCCCCGACAGGTACCCATCCTATAATTCACCCCTCCACTTT. Residues: CASSPDRYPSYNSPLHF.

The genes are TRBV28 and TRBJ1-2; a possible D gene is TRBD1 (6 bases). Trimming left V 5 bases short and J 1 base short, with 14 bases between. The CDR3 loop spans 15 amino acids. Germline V gene lookup returns CDR1 MDHEN and CDR2 SYDVKM. In DNA form, the CDR3 reads TGTGCCAGCAGTACTCGGACAGAGAGTAACTATGGCTACACCTTC. Protein product: CASSTRTESNYGYTF.

This rearrangement joins TRBV6-2 or TRBV6-3 to TRBJ2-2; perhaps TRBD1 as D (5 bases). CDR1 MNHEY and CDR2 SVGEGT come from the germline V gene. This CDR3 comprises 16 residues. V was trimmed by 2 bases and J by 5 bases, leaving 15 bases between them. This chain's CDR3 is CASSYQGQVRTGELFF. The CDR3 DNA reads TGTGCCAGCAGTTACCAAGGACAAGTTAGGACCGGGGAGCTGTTTTTT.

This clone appeared a few times. The rearrangement uses TRBV28 and TRBJ1-3, with 7 bases that match TRBD1. The germline CDR1 and CDR2 sequences are MDHEN and SYDVKM. The J segment lost 2 bases and the V segment lost 4 bases, leaving 5 bases of the junction unmatched. This CDR3 is 15 amino acids long. CDR3: CASSSPTGTGNTIYF. CDR3 sequence (DNA): TGTGCCAGCAGTTCACCGACAGGGACTGGAAACACCATATATTTT. Filled out from reference TRBV28 and TRBJ1-3, the complete variable domain reads DVKVTQSSRYLVKRTGEKVFLECVQDMDHENMFWYRQDPGLGLRLIYFSYDVKMKEKGDIPEGYSVSREKKERFSLILESASTNQTSMYLCASSSPTGTGNTIYFGEGSWLTVV.

V and J are TRBV4-1 and TRBJ2-3, with 11 nucleotides matching TRBD1. This CDR3 comprises 16 residues. The germline gives CDR1 MGHRA, CDR2 YSYEKL. V was pared by 0 bases and J by 3 bases, with 2 bases of the junction left unmatched. CDR3 sequence: CASSQDGTGGTDTQYF. CDR3 in DNA: TGCGCCAGCAGCCAAGATGGGACAGGGGGAACAGATACGCAGTATTTT.

The rearrangement uses TRBV19 and TRBJ1-1; 7 positions match TRBD1. Per the germline V gene, CDR1 is LNHDA and CDR2 is SQIVND (reference sequence). V lost 5 bases, J lost 1 base, and 4 bases stayed unmatched. CDR3 length equals 14 residues. CDR3 nucleotide sequence: TGTGCCAGTAGTTACCAGGGGGAGAACACTGAAGCTTTCTTT. It yields the protein CASSYQGENTEAFF.

This clone came up a few times. The rearrangement uses TRBV3-1 (or the pseudogene TRBV3-2) and TRBJ1-4, with 9 bases that match TRBD1. The CDR3 runs 15 residues. Unmatched junction bases numbered 7, after V lost 3 bases and J lost 8 bases. CDR1 is LGHDT, CDR2 YNNKEL, per germline (reference sequence). The CDR3 spells CASSQSGTGREKLFF. The CDR3 nucleotides are TGTGCCAGCAGCCAGTCCGGGACAGGGCGCGAAAAACTGTTTTTT.

This rearrangement joins TRBV14 to TRBJ2-1; D perhaps matches TRBD1 (5 bases). The CDR3 runs 17 residues. Germline V gene data show CDR1 as SGHDN and CDR2 as FVKESK. V gave up 5 bases and J gave up 5 bases, with 22 bases separating them. In nucleotides, the CDR3 is TGTGCCAGCAGCACCTACCTCGGAACAGGAGTTGACAATGAGCAGTTCTTC. Protein product: CASSTYLGTGVDNEQFF.

J is TRBJ1-4 and V is TRBV5-4, with 7 bases lining up with TRBD1. CDR1 and CDR2 (germline): SGHNT, YYREEE (reference sequence). The trim removed 5 bases at V and 4 bases at J, leaving 5 bases unmatched. The CDR3 loop spans 14 amino acids. The DNA for the CDR3 is TGTGCCAGCAGTCAGGGGGAGAGTAATGAAAAACTGTTTTTT. Its translation: CASSQGESNEKLFF.

On this clone itself: This same CDR3 is encoded by further DNA sequences in the sample. The chain employs TRBV28 and TRBJ1-1; maybe TRBD1 (6 bases). V was pared by 3 bases and J by 4 bases, with 12 bases between. Germline CDR1 is MDHEN and CDR2 is SYDVKM. CDR3 size: 14 residues. The CDR3 here is CASSLGGLGTEAFF. The CDR3, as DNA: TGTGCCAGCAGTTTGGGGGGGCTGGGCACTGAAGCTTTCTTT.

The rearrangement uses TRBV7-2 and TRBJ2-2; 8 bases fit TRBD1. Trimming cost V 2 bases and J 5 bases; bases outside gene matches: 4. The germline V gene encodes CDR1 SGHTA and CDR2 FQGNSA. The CDR3 runs to 15 residues. The CDR3 DNA is TGTGCCAGCAGCTTATGGACAGGGAGGACCGGGGAGCTGTTTTTT. This sequence encodes CASSLWTGRTGELFF.

V gene TRBV24-1 combines with J gene TRBJ2-1; 13 positions agree with TRBD2. After removal of 2 bases from V and 4 bases from J, the junction contained 10 bases not matched to a gene. Germline CDR1 and CDR2: KGHDR and SFDVKD. The CDR3 is made up of 19 amino acids. CDR3 protein: CATSDSYRPGLAGYNEQFF. Written as DNA, the CDR3 is TGTGCCACCAGTGATTCGTACAGACCGGGACTAGCGGGATACAATGAGCAGTTCTTC.

The CDR3 DNA reads as TGTGCCAGCAGTGAATTAGTACAGGGGGCGACAGATACGCAGTATTTT. It encodes CASSELVQGATDTQYF. The genes are TRBV25-1 and TRBJ2-3; 9 bases fit TRBD1. This CDR3 comprises 16 residues. Germline values: CDR1 MGHDK, CDR2 SYGVNS. The ends lost 1 base at V and 3 bases at J; junction bases unmatched: 5. Variable domain in full (rest from reference TRBV25-1 and TRBJ2-3): EADIYQTPRYLVIGTGKKITLECSQTMGHDKMYWYQQDPGMELHLIHYSYGVNSTEKGDLSSESTVSRIRTEHFPLTLESARPSHTSQYLCASSELVQGATDTQYFGPGTRLTVL.

The chain joins TRBV15 to TRBJ2-7, with D possibly TRBD1 on 5 matching bases. The CDR3 sequence is 13 residues long. With 0 bases removed from V and 5 bases from J, the gap between germline ends came to 8 bases. The germline CDR1 and CDR2 sequences are LNHNV and YYDKDF (reference sequence). The DNA of the CDR3 is TGTGCCACCAGCAGAGACAGGGTTGACGAGCAGTACTTC. Its translation is CATSRDRVDEQYF.

This chain connects TRBV3-1 (or the pseudogene TRBV3-2) to TRBJ2-1; tentatively, D is TRBD2 (5 bases). Germline V gene lookup returns CDR1 LGHDT and CDR2 YNNKEL (reference sequence). V was trimmed by 0 bases and J by 2 bases, leaving 17 bases between them. CDR3 length equals 18 residues. The CDR3 spells CASSQDKPSWVTYNEQFF. CDR3 DNA sequence: TGTGCCAGCAGCCAAGATAAGCCTAGCTGGGTTACCTACAATGAGCAGTTCTTC.

The rearrangement uses TRBV25-1 and TRBJ2-7; the D gene is possibly TRBD2 (5 bases). V lost 3 bases and J lost 7, with 16 bases in between. In germline, CDR1 is MGHDK, CDR2 SYGVNS. The CDR3 spans 14 residues. The CDR3 DNA is TGTGCCAGCAGTGAGCCTGGAGGCGGAACTGAGCAGTACTTC. It specifies CASSEPGGGTEQYF.

The V and J genes are TRBV9 and TRBJ1-5; D uncertain. Trimming left V 3 bases short and J 2 bases short, with 12 bases between. Germline lookup yields CDR1 SGDLS and CDR2 YYNGEE. The CDR3 has 15 residues. The CDR3 bases are TGTGCCAGCAGCGCCTTCCCGTCGGGCAATCAGCCCCAGCATTTT. This encodes CASSAFPSGNQPQHF. The variable domain in full, completed from reference TRBV9 and TRBJ1-5, reads DSGVTQTPKHLITATGQRVTLRCSPRSGDLSVYWYQQSLDQGLQFLIQYYNGEERAKGNILERFSAQQFPDLHSELNLSSLELGDSALYFCASSAFPSGNQPQHFGDGTRLSIL.

This clone was seen just once. V and J are TRBV25-1 and TRBJ2-6; D gene ambiguous. V was cut by 5 bases and J by 0 bases, with 5 bases left in between. The germline gives CDR1 MGHDK, CDR2 SYGVNS. This CDR3 has 14 amino acids. Written as DNA, the CDR3 is TGTGCCAGCAGTACAAGCTCTGGGGCCAACGTCCTGACTTTC. It yields the protein CASSTSSGANVLTF.

This clone appeared a few times. The chain employs TRBV14 and TRBJ2-3; tentatively, D is TRBD2 (6 bases). The V and J ends lost 4 bases and 8 bases respectively, with 7 bases between them. Per the germline V gene, CDR1 is SGHDN and CDR2 is FVKESK. The CDR3 is made up of 11 amino acids. CDR3 amino acids: CASSPGVTQYF. DNA of the CDR3: TGTGCCAGCAGCCCGGGGGTTACGCAGTATTTT.

The count of this clone is one. The chain recombines TRBV19 with TRBJ1-6; D gene uncertain. The germline V gene has CDR1 LNHDA and CDR2 SQIVND (reference sequence). Trimming cost V 1 base and J 0 bases, with 10 bases left between them. The CDR3 is made up of 17 amino acids. The CDR3 DNA reads as TGTGCCAGTAGTATAGGGGCGTTTAGCTCCTATAATTCACCCCTCCACTTT. Translated: CASSIGAFSSYNSPLHF.

The chain carries TRBV7-8 and TRBJ2-3; the D is unclear. The germline gives CDR1 SGHVS, CDR2 FQNEAQ. With 5 bases removed from V and 3 bases from J, the gap between germline ends came to 6 bases. CDR3 length: 12 residues. CDR3 loop: CASSPGTDTQYF. The CDR3 DNA sequence: TGTGCCAGCAGCCCCGGGACAGATACGCAGTATTTT.

CDR3 coding DNA: TGTGCCAGCAGCCAAGGACAGGGTATAACTAATGAAAAACTGTTTTTT. Its translation: CASSQGQGITNEKLFF. The chain carries TRBV7-9 and TRBJ1-4, with 8 bases identical to TRBD1. CDR1 and CDR2 (germline): SEHNR, FQNEAQ (reference sequence). Losses at the gene ends were 5 bases for V and 1 base for J; bases not matched to a gene: 6. This CDR3 region has 16 residues.

The chain employs TRBV3-1 (or the pseudogene TRBV3-2) and TRBJ1-1; 9 bases map to TRBD1. The junction had 6 bases not matched to a gene; V was cut back by 5 bases and J by 5 bases. This CDR3 comprises 14 residues. The germline gives CDR1 LGHDT, CDR2 YNNKEL (reference sequence). The CDR3, as DNA: TGTGCCAGCAGCGGACAGGGGTTGGGAACTGAAGCTTTCTTT. It specifies CASSGQGLGTEAFF.

This clone has more than one count but fewer than ten. The chain carries TRBV24-1 and TRBJ2-2; D is possibly TRBD2 (5 bases). The germline V gene has CDR1 KGHDR and CDR2 SFDVKD. The V gene lost 8 bases and the J gene lost 5 bases, with 8 bases spanning the gap. The CDR3 sequence is 12 residues long. CDR3 amino acids: CATKRETGELFF. The CDR3 nucleotides read TGTGCCACCAAACGGGAAACCGGGGAGCTGTTTTTT.

The gene calls are TRBV6-2 or TRBV6-3 and TRBJ1-2; 7 bases agree with TRBD1. V lost 2 bases and J lost 2; bases outside the gene matches: 5. The CDR3 is 15 residues long. Germline lookup yields CDR1 MNHEY and CDR2 SVGEGT. The CDR3 nucleotides read TGTGCCAGCAGTTACGGGGACAGAACGAACTATGGCTACACCTTC. It yields the protein CASSYGDRTNYGYTF.

The rearrangement uses TRBV29-1 and TRBJ1-5; D is undetermined. Germline V gene lookup returns CDR1 SQVTM and CDR2 ANQGSEA. Trimming took 4 bases from V and 2 from J, leaving 12 bases between them. The CDR3 covers 14 residues. CDR3 protein: CSVAGSRGNQPQHF. CDR3 bases: TGCAGCGTTGCGGGGTCCCGAGGCAATCAGCCCCAGCATTTT.

J is TRBJ2-3 and V is TRBV7-9, with TRBD2 as a possible D gene (5 bases). CDR1 SEHNR and CDR2 FQNEAQ come from the germline V gene (reference sequence). V lost 5 bases and J 8 bases, leaving 14 bases between the germline ends. This CDR3 comprises 13 residues. The CDR3 is CASSPQGGGTQYF. In DNA, the CDR3 is TGTGCCAGCAGCCCCCAAGGTGGAGGTACGCAGTATTTT.

This clone occurred once. This chain uses TRBV30 with TRBJ1-3; perhaps TRBD1 as D (5 bases). The CDR3 has 13 amino acids. Trimming left V 7 bases short and J 0 bases short, with 10 bases between. In germline, CDR1 is GTSNPN, CDR2 SVGIG (reference sequence). CDR3 region: CAYRQPSGNTIYF. CDR3 nucleotide sequence: TGTGCCTACCGACAGCCCTCTGGAAACACCATATATTTT.

The genes are TRBV7-2 and TRBJ1-1, with D tentatively TRBD1 (6 bases). Germline CDR1 SGHTA, CDR2 FQGNSA. Trimming left V 5 bases short and J 0 bases short, with 16 bases between. The CDR3 has 16 amino acids. The CDR3 bases are TGTGCCAGCAGCCCAGATAGGGACACTTTGAACACTGAAGCTTTCTTT. Protein: CASSPDRDTLNTEAFF.